The 29 T cell receptor beta chains listed next were all sequenced from one sample in a study of shared clonotypes between healthy human individuals (dated by TCRdb to about 2020). The library was prepared using the immunoSEQ multiplex PCR assay. TCRdb holds this immuneACCESS table with in-frame rearrangements only. Some clones are missing; in checked studies, unresolved V genes explain under half, and the rest has no known cause. The sample table lists over a million clones, about 80% of them with a count of one. 1.4% to 1.5% of the sample is held by the ten biggest clonotypes. Source material: memory CD4+ T cells sorted from blood. The cell subset or site label corresponds to: CD45RA-negative fraction. The receptors were gathered from a man younger than 30 in good health.

V is TRBV10-3 and J is TRBJ2-1; TRBD2 matches at 14 bases. Per the germline V gene, CDR1 is ENHRY and CDR2 is SYGVKD. The CDR3 has 17 amino acids. V was clipped by 4 bases and J by 7 bases; unmatched bases: 9. CDR3 region: CAISVTSGGAPMNEQFF. DNA of the CDR3: TGTGCCATCAGTGTGACTAGCGGGGGGGCTCCTATGAATGAGCAGTTCTTC.

This clone was seen more than once but under ten times. This sequence joins TRBV5-1 and TRBJ2-3, with 7 bases aligning to TRBD2. The CDR3 runs to 16 residues. CDR1 SGHRS and CDR2 YFSETQ come from the germline V gene. J lost 4 bases, V lost 7 bases, and 15 bases had no gene match. The CDR3 region has the DNA TGCGCCAGCGACAAAGGGGCTAGCGGCCCCGCAGATACGCAGTATTTT. This gives the protein CASDKGASGPADTQYF.

J is TRBJ1-5 and V is TRBV6-6; 7 bases line up with TRBD1. The length of the CDR3 is 15 residues. Germline V gives CDR1 MNHNY, CDR2 SVGAGI (reference sequence). With V trimmed by 6 bases and J by 5 bases, 10 bases remained unmatched. The CDR3 bases are TGTGCCAGCAGAGACCGGACAGGTTATGATCAGCCCCAGCATTTT. Its translation is CASRDRTGYDQPQHF.

Note on this clone: Other DNA sequences in this specimen translate into the identical CDR3. The chain uses TRBV5-1 and TRBJ1-2; D possibly corresponds to TRBD1 (5 bases). Germline loops: CDR1 SGHRS, CDR2 YFSETQ. This CDR3 comprises 13 residues. The germline V and J ends were trimmed by 4 bases and 2 bases, with 9 bases remaining between them. This CDR3 reads CASSPTANYGYTF. The DNA for the CDR3 is TGCGCCAGCAGCCCGACAGCAAACTATGGCTACACCTTC.

In the case of this clone: Other DNA variants within this sample encode the same CDR3. The V call is TRBV6-5, the J call TRBJ1-2; maybe TRBD1 (5 bases). CDR1 and CDR2 (germline): MNHEY, SVGAGI. The V end lost 8 bases, the J end lost 2 bases, and 15 bases lay between the germline ends. This CDR3 region has 14 residues. The CDR3 sequence is CASRRQGPNYGYTF. The CDR3 DNA follows: TGTGCCAGCCGGCGGCAGGGTCCCAACTATGGCTACACCTTC.

This chain joins TRBV7-6 and TRBJ2-1; D gene unclear. The CDR3 loop spans 14 amino acids. Per the germline V gene, CDR1 is SGHVS and CDR2 is FNYEAQ. V was trimmed by 0 bases and J by 6 bases, leaving 9 bases between them. The CDR3 sequence: CASSLAGSPNEQFF. Here the CDR3 DNA reads TGTGCCAGCAGCTTAGCGGGCAGCCCCAATGAGCAGTTCTTC.

The V gene is TRBV5-1, the J gene TRBJ2-5; 8 bases line up with TRBD2. CDR1 and CDR2 from the germline V gene are SGHRS and YFSETQ. J gave up 2 bases and V 4 bases, and 4 bases lay outside the gene matches. The CDR3 covers 14 residues. CDR3 loop: CASSITGGQETQYF. The CDR3 region has the DNA TGCGCCAGCAGCATAACGGGGGGGCAAGAGACCCAGTACTTC.

This clone was counted a few times. Other DNA sequences in this specimen translate into the identical CDR3. The chain uses TRBV6-1 and TRBJ2-2, with 7 bases matching TRBD2. Germline V gene lookup returns CDR1 MNHNS and CDR2 SASEGT. This CDR3 is 14 amino acids long. Trimming removed 6 bases from V and 0 bases from J; junction bases left unmatched: 1. The CDR3 DNA reads TGTGCCAGCAGGGGGACTACGAACACCGGGGAGCTGTTTTTT. This codes for CASRGTTNTGELFF.

V gene TRBV19 combines with J gene TRBJ1-2; perhaps TRBD1 as D (5 bases). V was trimmed by 5 bases and J by 4 bases, leaving 20 bases between them. CDR1 LNHDA and CDR2 SQIVND come from the germline V gene (reference sequence). The CDR3 has 16 amino acids. The CDR3 sequence: CASSLRSDSLRYGYTF. In DNA form, the CDR3 reads TGTGCCAGTAGTCTTAGATCCGACAGTCTCCGCTATGGCTACACCTTC.

The chain combines TRBV7-8 with TRBJ2-5; either TRBD1 or TRBD2 may fit D (6 bases each). The CDR3 has 17 residues. V lost 4 bases to trimming and J lost 5 bases, with 23 bases between them. Germline CDR1 SGHVS, CDR2 FQNEAQ. CDR3 sequence: CASSSKSLRGPGETQYF. Here the CDR3 DNA reads TGTGCCAGCAGCTCCAAATCACTCCGGGGGCCGGGGGAGACCCAGTACTTC.

J is TRBJ2-1 and V is TRBV7-8; 14 nucleotides align to TRBD2. Germline V gene data show CDR1 as SGHVS and CDR2 as FQNEAQ. The CDR3 is made up of 19 amino acids. The J segment lost 5 bases and the V segment lost 2 bases, leaving 11 bases of the junction unmatched. This CDR3 reads CASSLRVGTSGRADNEQFF. DNA of the CDR3: TGTGCCAGCAGCTTAAGGGTTGGGACTAGCGGGAGAGCCGACAATGAGCAGTTCTTC.

This chain uses TRBV12-5 with TRBJ1-1; no definite D call. The V gene lost 0 bases and the J gene lost 0 bases, with 14 bases spanning the gap. CDR1 and CDR2 from the germline V gene are LGHNT and FRNRAP. The CDR3 runs 17 residues. Here the CDR3 DNA reads TGTGCTAGTGGTTTGGTATTAAGTCCGGGCTTGAACACTGAAGCTTTCTTT. Translation: CASGLVLSPGLNTEAFF.

The genes are TRBV7-2 and TRBJ2-1; D uncertain. Germline V CDR1 and CDR2: SGHTA, FQGNSA. CDR3 size: 13 residues. V lost 5 bases and J lost 7, with 12 bases in between. CDR3 amino acids: CASSPLRHNEQFF. CDR3 nucleotide sequence: TGTGCCAGCAGCCCTCTTCGGCATAATGAGCAGTTCTTC.

V usage is TRBV5-4 and J usage is TRBJ2-7, with D possibly matching TRBD1 (7 bases). The V gene's germline CDR1 is SGHNT and CDR2 YYREEE (reference sequence). V was clipped by 7 bases and J by 5 bases, with 16 bases between them. The CDR3 extends over 13 amino acids. The CDR3 DNA reads as TGTGCCAGCCGGATTGGAGGGGGCCACGAGCAGTACTTC. Translation gives CASRIGGGHEQYF.

The chain is built from TRBV5-5 and TRBJ1-4; D might be TRBD1 (5 bases). The CDR3 length is 17 residues. Germline assignment: CDR1 SGHKS and CDR2 YYEKEE (reference sequence). The V and J ends lost 4 bases and 0 bases respectively, with 16 bases between them. As DNA, the CDR3 is TGTGCCAGCAGCAAAACCCTCCAGGGTTCAACTAATGAAAAACTGTTTTTT. The encoded protein is CASSKTLQGSTNEKLFF.

The V call is TRBV30, the J call TRBJ2-1; no clear D. Germline V gives CDR1 GTSNPN, CDR2 SVGIG (reference sequence). The CDR3 is made up of 13 amino acids. Trimming took off 5 bases at V and 10 bases at J, with 18 bases between the two ends. The CDR3 here is CAWEPGSLSEQFF. CDR3 coding DNA: TGTGCCTGGGAACCCGGCAGCCTAAGCGAGCAGTTCTTC. The variable domain in full, with the rest retrieved from reference TRBV30 and TRBJ2-1, is SQTIHQWPATLVQPVGSPLSLECTVEGTSNPNLYWYRQAAGRGLQLLFYSVGIGQISSEVPQNLSASRPQDRQFILSSKKLLLSDSGFYLCAWEPGSLSEQFFGPGTRLTVL.

This clone has a count of ten or more. The chain joins TRBV4-1 to TRBJ2-7; no clear D. Germline V lookup: CDR1 MGHRA, CDR2 YSYEKL. This CDR3 region has 13 residues. V was shortened by 4 bases and J by 1 base, with 8 bases between the two germline ends. CDR3 amino acids: CASSRSISYEQYF. The CDR3 coding sequence is TGCGCCAGCAGCCGAAGCATTTCCTACGAGCAGTACTTC.

The rearrangement links TRBV14 to TRBJ1-6; 7 bases agree with TRBD1. Germline trimming cut 4 bases from V and 7 bases from J; bases unmatched to any gene: 4. CDR1 and CDR2 (germline): SGHDN, FVKESK. This CDR3 is 14 amino acids long. In DNA, the CDR3 is TGTGCCAGCAGCCTACAGGGGTCGAATTCACCCCTCCACTTT. Its translation: CASSLQGSNSPLHF.

This clone was counted a single time. The V call is TRBV5-1, the J call TRBJ2-3, with D perhaps TRBD1 (5 bases). The CDR3 extends over 15 amino acids. V was shortened by 0 bases and J by 6 bases, with 14 bases between the two germline ends. Germline V gene sequence: CDR1 SGHRS, CDR2 YFSETQ. CDR3 loop: CASSLDGMGPDTQYF. The CDR3 nucleotides are TGCGCCAGCAGCTTGGATGGGATGGGGCCTGATACGCAGTATTTT.

This chain uses TRBV19 with TRBJ2-5, with TRBD2 matching 8 bases. V was clipped by 6 bases and J by 2 bases; unmatched bases: 5. The CDR3 has 14 residues. CDR1 LNHDA and CDR2 SQIVND come from the germline V gene (reference sequence). CDR3 in DNA: TGTGCCAGTAGCGACGGGGGGGCACAAGAGACCCAGTACTTC. Translation gives CASSDGGAQETQYF.

V gene TRBV15 combines with J gene TRBJ2-7; TRBD2 matches at 10 bases. The J segment lost 5 bases and the V segment lost 1 base, leaving 17 bases of the junction unmatched. This CDR3 has 19 amino acids. Germline V gene sequence: CDR1 LNHNV, CDR2 YYDKDF (reference sequence). CDR3 amino acids: CATSRGQSSGRPNIHEQYF. CDR3 nucleotide sequence: TGTGCCACCAGCAGAGGCCAGAGTAGCGGGAGGCCAAACATCCACGAGCAGTACTTC.

The V call is TRBV5-8, the J call TRBJ1-2; D gene ambiguous. V lost 4 bases, J lost 2 bases, and 18 bases lay in between. The CDR3 spans 16 residues. Looked up from germline, CDR1 is SGHTS and CDR2 is YDEGEE. The CDR3 region is CASSPTRLGSNYGYTF. The DNA of the CDR3 is TGTGCCAGCAGCCCAACACGGCTAGGGTCCAACTATGGCTACACCTTC. Full variable domain (remainder filled in from reference TRBV5-8 and TRBJ1-2): EAGVTQSPTHLIKTRGQQATLRCSPISGHTSVYWYQQALGLGLQFLLWYDEGEERNRGNFPPRFSGRQFPNYSSELNVNALELEDSALYLCASSPTRLGSNYGYTFGSGTRLTVV.

The chain uses TRBV6-1 and TRBJ1-3; 8 nucleotides align to TRBD1. Germline V gene lookup returns CDR1 MNHNS and CDR2 SASEGT. The CDR3 sequence is 15 residues long. The V and J ends lost 4 bases and 4 bases, in that order; junction bases with no gene match: 6. The CDR3 region is CASSALDREGNTIYF. DNA of the CDR3: TGTGCCAGCAGTGCCCTGGACAGGGAAGGAAACACCATATATTTT.

On this clone: The identical CDR3 is also encoded by other nucleotide sequences in the sample. The J gene is TRBJ1-5, the V gene TRBV7-2, with 11 nucleotides matching TRBD1. Germline V gene lookup returns CDR1 SGHTA and CDR2 FQGNSA. V gave up 3 bases and J gave up 4 bases; unmatched junction bases: 2. This CDR3 has 15 amino acids. This chain's CDR3 is CASSFGTGGNQPQHF. DNA of the CDR3: TGTGCCAGCAGCTTCGGGACAGGGGGAAATCAGCCCCAGCATTTT.

V and J are TRBV30 and TRBJ2-7; D might be TRBD1 or TRBD2, each matching 5 bases. This CDR3 contains 14 residues. Germline CDR1 reads GTSNPN; CDR2 reads SVGIG (reference sequence). V was clipped by 0 bases and J by 6 bases, with 15 bases between them. The CDR3 bases are TGTGCCTGGAGTGTATGGGGGATCTTCGCCGAGCAGTACTTC. Its translation is CAWSVWGIFAEQYF.

The chain links TRBV5-4 to TRBJ2-2; 10 bases align to TRBD2. Germline V gene data show CDR1 as SGHNT and CDR2 as YYREEE (reference sequence). Trimming removed 2 bases from V and 6 bases from J; junction bases left unmatched: 4. The CDR3 loop spans 15 amino acids. The CDR3 DNA is TGTGCCAGCAGCTTCGCCGGGACTAGCGCCGGGGAGCTGTTTTTT. Its translation is CASSFAGTSAGELFF. The complete variable domain, with remaining parts taken from reference TRBV5-4 and TRBJ2-2, reads ETGVTQSPTHLIKTRGQQVTLRCSSQSGHNTVSWYQQALGQGPQFIFQYYREEENGRGNFPPRFSGLQFPNYSSELNVNALELDDSALYLCASSFAGTSAGELFFGEGSRLTVL.

The chain has TRBV15 and TRBJ2-2; TRBD2 might be the D (6 bases). CDR3 length equals 13 residues. CDR1 and CDR2 (germline): LNHNV, YYDKDF (reference sequence). V was shortened by 3 bases and J by 5 bases, with 7 bases between the two germline ends. The CDR3 sequence: CATSRGGTGELFF. CDR3 DNA: TGTGCCACCAGCAGGGGGGGAACCGGGGAGCTGTTTTTT.

This clone was picked up one time. The chain couples TRBV6-1 to TRBJ1-1, with D maybe TRBD1 (6 bases). Germline loops: CDR1 MNHNS, CDR2 SASEGT. The CDR3 runs to 15 residues. Trimming removed 2 bases at V and 3 bases at J, with 13 bases between. CDR3 residues: CASSERGAWDTEAFF. CDR3 in DNA: TGTGCCAGCAGTGAAAGGGGGGCTTGGGACACTGAAGCTTTCTTT.

This clone was counted between two and nine times. V gene TRBV10-3 combines with J gene TRBJ2-5; D could derive from TRBD1 or TRBD2 (7 bases each). The germline gives CDR1 ENHRY, CDR2 SYGVKD. Trimming removed 3 bases at V and 4 bases at J, with 12 bases between. This CDR3 spans 14 amino acids. This CDR3 reads CAISDAGGGETQYF. CDR3 DNA: TGTGCCATCAGTGACGCAGGGGGGGGAGAGACCCAGTACTTC.